Here is one TCR beta chain with its context. There are 12 residues in the CDR3. Germline V CDR1 and CDR2: LGHNA, YSLEER. Trimming left V 3 bases short and J 6 bases short, with 9 bases between. The assay was immunoSEQ multiplex PCR, and TCRdb's table has in-frame clones only and misses some. The sample has approximately 170,000 clones, about 90% seen once. The entry originates in a study of control samples from healthy donors and cancer patients. Sequenced material: blood. The chain is built from TRBV4-3 and TRBJ2-7; maybe TRBD1 (6 bases). This sequence was found in a woman aged 50 to 60 in good health. The CDR3 loop reads CASSQGASEQYF. CDR3 bases: TGCGCCAGCAGCCAGGGGGCTTCCGAGCAGTACTTC.